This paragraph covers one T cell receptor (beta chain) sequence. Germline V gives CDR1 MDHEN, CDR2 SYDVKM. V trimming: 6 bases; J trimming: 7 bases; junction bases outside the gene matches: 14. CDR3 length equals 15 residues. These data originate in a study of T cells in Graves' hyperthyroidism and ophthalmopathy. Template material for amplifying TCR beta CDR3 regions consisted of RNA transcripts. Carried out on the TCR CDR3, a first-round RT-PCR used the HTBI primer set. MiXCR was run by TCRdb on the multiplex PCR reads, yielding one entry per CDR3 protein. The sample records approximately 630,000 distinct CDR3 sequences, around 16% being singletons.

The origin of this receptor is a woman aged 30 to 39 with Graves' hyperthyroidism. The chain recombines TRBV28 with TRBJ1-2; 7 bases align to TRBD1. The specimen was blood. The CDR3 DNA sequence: TGTGCCAGCAGGTCCTCCGGGACAGAGGGCGGTGGCTACACCTTC. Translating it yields CASRSSGTEGGGYTF.